This TCR beta chain was identified during a study of metastatic and nonmetastatic thyroid tumors. At the level of the study: Thyroid patients, malignant and benign, had repertoires compared across blood and tumor or nodule tissue. Overall study results and limits: Versus benign nodules, malignant thyroid tumors reportedly had significantly higher TCR beta diversity, in blood and tumor.

As for this clone: Its antigen is unidentified.

Not a single patient had been given any form of treatment at any point before undergoing thyroid surgery. The CDR3 loop spans 13 amino acids. The V gene's germline CDR1 is MDHEN and CDR2 SYDVKM. V was trimmed by 4 bases and J by 3 bases, leaving 7 bases between them. As handled by the study authors: Clinicopathological groups of papillary thyroid cancer showed CDR3 differences that were used to build a distant-metastasis classifier. With MiXCR, TCRdb called clones anew from the PCR reads. These V and J calls originate from TCRdb's pipeline instead of the authors' own analysis. The table lists some 8,500 clones, about a third of them singletons.

This chain uses TRBV28 with TRBJ1-5; possibly TRBD1 for D (5 bases). The sequence was collected from a female donor with papillary thyroid cancer or a benign thyroid nodule (not recorded which). Some clones in this sample may be carry-over from other donors' samples. Sequencing input: tumor tissue. CDR3 nucleotide sequence: TGTGCCAGCAGTTGGGGGGACAATCAGCCCCAGCATTTT. Its translation: CASSWGDNQPQHF.